Listed below are T cell receptor beta chains from one sample, sequenced in a study of beta chain features in type 1 diabetes. Only in-frame clones appear in the TCRdb table, and some are missing; sequencing was by immunoSEQ multiplex PCR. The sample holds 550,000 to 850,000 clones, roughly 12% seen once. The sample comprised naive CD4+ T cells from blood. Receptor source: a man between 18 and 35 years old with type 1 diabetes. Each CDR3 is given with its conserved first and last residue. The D gene is left open where the match is weak. The size entry is marked missing in some rows and otherwise reads once, few, many or a size class.

v_call: TRBV28
j_call: TRBJ2-5
clone_size: -
d_call: -
cdr3_nt: TGTGCCAGCTCCGAGGCCAAGGGGACAAGAGAGACCCAGTACTTC
cdr3_aa: CASSEAKGTRETQYF

v_call: TRBV15
j_call: TRBJ1-1
clone_size: -
d_call: TRBD1
cdr3_nt: TGTGCCACCAGCAGAGATCTGACAGGGGCCTCGAACACTGAAGCTTTCTTT
cdr3_aa: CATSRDLTGASNTEAFF

v_call: TRBV29-1
j_call: TRBJ2-6
clone_size: few
d_call: -
cdr3_nt: TGCAGCGTAGGTGACTCTGGGGCCAACGTCCTGACTTTC
cdr3_aa: CSVGDSGANVLTF

v_call: TRBV18
j_call: TRBJ2-2
clone_size: few
d_call: TRBD1
cdr3_nt: TGTGCCAGCTCACCGCCGACAGGGTCCACCGGGGAGCTGTTTTTT
cdr3_aa: CASSPPTGSTGELFF

v_call: TRBV4-1
j_call: TRBJ2-2
clone_size: -
d_call: -
cdr3_nt: TGCGCCAGCAGCCAAGGTCCGGCGGTGACCGGGGAGCTGTTTTTT
cdr3_aa: CASSQGPAVTGELFF

v_call: TRBV30
j_call: TRBJ2-1
clone_size: -
d_call: TRBD1
cdr3_nt: TGTGCCTGGAGCCGCGGAGCGGGACAGGGGATCAATGAGCAGTTCTTC
cdr3_aa: CAWSRGAGQGINEQFF

v_call: TRBV18
j_call: TRBJ2-5
clone_size: -
d_call: -
cdr3_nt: TGTGCCAGCTCATCGCAAGAGACCCAGTACTTC
cdr3_aa: CASSSQETQYF

v_call: TRBV11-1
j_call: TRBJ2-5
clone_size: few
d_call: -
cdr3_nt: TGTGCCAGCAGCTTACGTTGGGGGGGGCCTCGCCAAGAGACCCAGTACTTC
cdr3_aa: CASSLRWGGPRQETQYF

v_call: TRBV6-5
j_call: TRBJ2-7
clone_size: -
d_call: -
cdr3_nt: TGTGCCAGCAGTTTAGTCGGGACACCTACCTACGAGCAGTACTTC
cdr3_aa: CASSLVGTPTYEQYF

v_call: TRBV28
j_call: TRBJ2-3
clone_size: few
d_call: -
cdr3_nt: TGTGCCAGCAGTTTCCCGCGGACCCCTGGGACAGATACGCAGTATTTT
cdr3_aa: CASSFPRTPGTDTQYF

v_call: TRBV6-6
j_call: TRBJ1-1
clone_size: -
d_call: -
cdr3_nt: TGTGCCAGCAGTTACTCCCATATGAACACTGAAGCTTTCTTT
cdr3_aa: CASSYSHMNTEAFF

v_call: TRBV7-8
j_call: TRBJ1-1
clone_size: -
d_call: -
cdr3_nt: TGTGCCAGCAGCCCGCTAAGCGCGAACACTGAAGCTTTCTTT
cdr3_aa: CASSPLSANTEAFF

v_call: TRBV5-1
j_call: TRBJ1-2
clone_size: -
d_call: -
cdr3_nt: TGCGCCAGCAGCTTGGGACAGGCAGCCAACTATGGCTACACCTTC
cdr3_aa: CASSLGQAANYGYTF

v_call: TRBV30
j_call: TRBJ2-1
clone_size: few
d_call: -
cdr3_nt: TGTGCCTGGAAGGAAGCGGGCGAGCAGTTCTTC
cdr3_aa: CAWKEAGEQFF

v_call: TRBV25-1
j_call: TRBJ2-1
clone_size: -
d_call: -
cdr3_nt: TGTGCCAGCAATGGAGGGGGGGCCTACAATGAGCAGTTCTTC
cdr3_aa: CASNGGGAYNEQFF

v_call: TRBV2
j_call: TRBJ1-5
clone_size: -
d_call: -
cdr3_nt: TGTGCCAGCAGTGAGATGGCAACTAGCAATCAGCCCCAGCATTTT
cdr3_aa: CASSEMATSNQPQHF

v_call: TRBV9
j_call: TRBJ2-1
clone_size: few
d_call: -
cdr3_nt: TGTGCCAGCAGCGTAGGGAGGGGGACCTACAATGAGCAGTTCTTC
cdr3_aa: CASSVGRGTYNEQFF

v_call: TRBV20-1
j_call: TRBJ2-7
clone_size: few
d_call: -
cdr3_nt: TGCAGTGCTAGACGTTCCTACGAGCAGTACTTC
cdr3_aa: CSARRSYEQYF

v_call: TRBV10-3
j_call: TRBJ2-3
clone_size: -
d_call: TRBD1
cdr3_nt: TGTGCCATCAGCGAAAACAGGGGTAGCACAGATACGCAGTATTTT
cdr3_aa: CAISENRGSTDTQYF

v_call: TRBV10-3
j_call: TRBJ1-1
clone_size: -
d_call: TRBD1
cdr3_nt: TGTGCCATCAACGGACAGGGGGATGCTGAAGCTTTCTTT
cdr3_aa: CAINGQGDAEAFF

v_call: TRBV6-4
j_call: TRBJ2-1
clone_size: few
d_call: TRBD2
cdr3_nt: TGTGCCAGCAGCCGCGGACTAGTAATGTGGGATGAGCAGTTCTTC
cdr3_aa: CASSRGLVMWDEQFF

v_call: TRBV7-9
j_call: TRBJ1-2
clone_size: -
d_call: TRBD1
cdr3_nt: TGTGCCAGCAGCGATCGGGACAGGGGATCTAACTATGGCTACACCTTC
cdr3_aa: CASSDRDRGSNYGYTF

v_call: TRBV6-5
j_call: TRBJ2-7
clone_size: -
d_call: TRBD1
cdr3_nt: TGTGCCAGCAGTCTCCGGGACAGGGGGCCCTACGAGCAGTACTTC
cdr3_aa: CASSLRDRGPYEQYF

v_call: TRBV28
j_call: TRBJ2-3
clone_size: few
d_call: -
cdr3_nt: TGTGCCAGCGTCCGGTCCACAGATACGCAGTATTTT
cdr3_aa: CASVRSTDTQYF

v_call: TRBV30
j_call: TRBJ2-3
clone_size: few
d_call: TRBD2
cdr3_nt: TGTGCCTGGAAGCCAAGCGGGGGCCAAGATACGCAGTATTTT
cdr3_aa: CAWKPSGGQDTQYF

v_call: TRBV4-2
j_call: TRBJ1-1
clone_size: few
d_call: -
cdr3_nt: TGTGCCAGCAGCCAAGGTAATCAAGGGAGCACTGAAGCTTTCTTT
cdr3_aa: CASSQGNQGSTEAFF

v_call: TRBV25-1
j_call: TRBJ2-7
clone_size: few
d_call: TRBD1
cdr3_nt: TGTGCCAGCAGTGAATATCCGGAACAGGGGGCCTACGAGCAGTACTTC
cdr3_aa: CASSEYPEQGAYEQYF

v_call: TRBV30
j_call: TRBJ1-4
clone_size: -
d_call: -
cdr3_nt: TGTGCCTGGAGTGTACTGGGGCGGGGTGAAAAACTGTTTTTT
cdr3_aa: CAWSVLGRGEKLFF

v_call: TRBV2
j_call: TRBJ2-1
clone_size: -
d_call: TRBD2
cdr3_nt: TGTGCCAGCCGTTTCGCGGGGGGGCATAATGAGCAGTTCTTC
cdr3_aa: CASRFAGGHNEQFF

v_call: TRBV9
j_call: TRBJ1-4
clone_size: -
d_call: -
cdr3_nt: TGTGCCAGCAGCGTAGGGGCGGCGGACAATGAAAAACTGTTTTTT
cdr3_aa: CASSVGAADNEKLFF

v_call: TRBV5-6
j_call: TRBJ1-5
clone_size: few
d_call: -
cdr3_nt: TGTGCCAGCAGCCTTGGCTCCAATCAGCCCCAGCATTTT
cdr3_aa: CASSLGSNQPQHF

v_call: TRBV19
j_call: TRBJ2-5
clone_size: few
d_call: TRBD2
cdr3_nt: TGTGCCAGTAGACCCGGACTAGCGGGTTATCAAGAGACCCAGTACTTC
cdr3_aa: CASRPGLAGYQETQYF

v_call: TRBV30
j_call: TRBJ1-1
clone_size: -
d_call: -
cdr3_nt: TGTGCCTGGAGTGTTTCCACGAACACTGAAGCTTTCTTT
cdr3_aa: CAWSVSTNTEAFF

v_call: TRBV5-1
j_call: TRBJ2-2
clone_size: few
d_call: -
cdr3_nt: TGCGCCAGCAGCCCTCCGAGGGACACCGGGGAGCTGTTTTTT
cdr3_aa: CASSPPRDTGELFF

v_call: TRBV29-1
j_call: TRBJ2-3
clone_size: few
d_call: -
cdr3_nt: TGCATGTGTGCGGGGCGCATGACAGATACGCAGTATTTT
cdr3_aa: CMCAGRMTDTQYF

v_call: TRBV7-7
j_call: TRBJ1-6
clone_size: -
d_call: -
cdr3_nt: TGTGCTAGCAGCTTAGGGGCAGATTCACCCCTCCACTTT
cdr3_aa: CASSLGADSPLHF

v_call: TRBV7-2
j_call: TRBJ2-2
clone_size: -
d_call: -
cdr3_nt: TGTGCCAGCAGCTTATCAGGGTTCACCGGGGAGCTGTTTTTT
cdr3_aa: CASSLSGFTGELFF

v_call: TRBV18
j_call: TRBJ2-6
clone_size: -
d_call: -
cdr3_nt: TGTGCCAGCTCACCCCTAGATGGGGCCAACGTCCTGACTTTC
cdr3_aa: CASSPLDGANVLTF

v_call: TRBV28
j_call: TRBJ1-6
clone_size: -
d_call: -
cdr3_nt: TGTGCCAGCAGTTTCCCGCCAAATTCACCCCTCCACTTT
cdr3_aa: CASSFPPNSPLHF

v_call: TRBV7-7
j_call: TRBJ2-5
clone_size: -
d_call: -
cdr3_nt: TGTGCTAGCAGCTTAGTAGCGCGTGAGACCCAGTACTTC
cdr3_aa: CASSLVARETQYF

v_call: TRBV7-2
j_call: TRBJ2-7
clone_size: -
d_call: -
cdr3_nt: TGTGCCAGCAGCGACTATCCGGAGGAGCAGTACTTC
cdr3_aa: CASSDYPEEQYF